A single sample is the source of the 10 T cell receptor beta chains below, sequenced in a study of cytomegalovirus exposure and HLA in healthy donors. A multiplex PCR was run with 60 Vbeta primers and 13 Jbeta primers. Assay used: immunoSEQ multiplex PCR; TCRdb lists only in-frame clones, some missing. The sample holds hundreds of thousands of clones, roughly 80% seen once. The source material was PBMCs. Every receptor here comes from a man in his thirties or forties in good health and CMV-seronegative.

The CDR3 nucleotides read TGTGCCAGCAGAACAGGTAGATACGAGCAGTACTTC. Encoded protein: CASRTGRYEQYF. This chain joins TRBV2 and TRBJ2-5; perhaps TRBD1 as D (5 bases). The assigned J gene may be wrong: the sequence end matches TRBJ2-7 better. Germline CDR1 is SNHLY and CDR2 is FYNNEI. The CDR3 is made up of 12 amino acids.

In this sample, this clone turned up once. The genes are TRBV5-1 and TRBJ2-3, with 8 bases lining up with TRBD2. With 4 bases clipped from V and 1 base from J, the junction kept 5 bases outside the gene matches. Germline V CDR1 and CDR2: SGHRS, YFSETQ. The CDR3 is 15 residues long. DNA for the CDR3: TGCGCCAGCAGCCCAACGACTAGCGGCACAGATACGCAGTATTTT. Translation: CASSPTTSGTDTQYF.

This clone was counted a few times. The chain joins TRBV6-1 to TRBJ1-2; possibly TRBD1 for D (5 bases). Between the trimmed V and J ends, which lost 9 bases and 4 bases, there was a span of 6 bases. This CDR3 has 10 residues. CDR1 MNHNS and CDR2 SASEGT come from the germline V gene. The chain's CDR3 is CASDSYGYTF. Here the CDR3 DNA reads TGTGCCAGTGACAGCTATGGCTACACCTTC.

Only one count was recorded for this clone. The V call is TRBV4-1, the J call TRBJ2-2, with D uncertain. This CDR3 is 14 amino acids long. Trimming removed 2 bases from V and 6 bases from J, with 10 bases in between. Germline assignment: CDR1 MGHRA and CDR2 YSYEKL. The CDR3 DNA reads TGCGCCAGCAGCCAAAGTAATAGCCCCGGGGAGCTGTTTTTT. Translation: CASSQSNSPGELFF.

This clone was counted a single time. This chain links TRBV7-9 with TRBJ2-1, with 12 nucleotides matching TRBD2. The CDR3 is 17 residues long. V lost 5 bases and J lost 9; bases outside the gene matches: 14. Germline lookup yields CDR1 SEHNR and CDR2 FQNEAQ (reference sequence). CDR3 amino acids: CASSPYLTSGGKSEQFF. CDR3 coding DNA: TGTGCCAGCAGCCCCTACTTGACTAGCGGGGGTAAGAGTGAGCAGTTCTTC.

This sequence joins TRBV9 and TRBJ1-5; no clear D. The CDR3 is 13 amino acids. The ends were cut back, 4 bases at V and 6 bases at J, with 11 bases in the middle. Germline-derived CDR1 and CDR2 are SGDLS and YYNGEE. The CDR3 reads CASSPLIGQPQHF. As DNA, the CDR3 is TGTGCCAGCAGCCCCCTAATCGGTCAGCCCCAGCATTTT.

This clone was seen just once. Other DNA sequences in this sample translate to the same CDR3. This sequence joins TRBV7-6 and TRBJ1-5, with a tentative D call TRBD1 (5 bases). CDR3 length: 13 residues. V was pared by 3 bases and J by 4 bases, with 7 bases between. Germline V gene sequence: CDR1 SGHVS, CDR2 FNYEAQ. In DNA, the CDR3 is TGTGCCAGCAGCTTGGGGCAGAATCAGCCCCAGCATTTT. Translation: CASSLGQNQPQHF.

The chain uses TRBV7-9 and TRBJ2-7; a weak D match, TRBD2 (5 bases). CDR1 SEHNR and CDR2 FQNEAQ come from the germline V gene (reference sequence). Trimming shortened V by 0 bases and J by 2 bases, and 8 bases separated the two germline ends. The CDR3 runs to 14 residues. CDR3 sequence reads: CASSLAGGAYEQYF. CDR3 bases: TGTGCCAGCAGCTTAGCAGGAGGAGCCTACGAGCAGTACTTC. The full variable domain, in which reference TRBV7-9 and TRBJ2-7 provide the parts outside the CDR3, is DTGVSQNPRHKITKRGQNVTFRCDPISEHNRLYWYRQTLGQGPEFLTYFQNEAQLEKSRLLSDRFSAERPKGSFSTLEIQRTEQGDSAMYLCASSLAGGAYEQYFGPGTRLTVT.

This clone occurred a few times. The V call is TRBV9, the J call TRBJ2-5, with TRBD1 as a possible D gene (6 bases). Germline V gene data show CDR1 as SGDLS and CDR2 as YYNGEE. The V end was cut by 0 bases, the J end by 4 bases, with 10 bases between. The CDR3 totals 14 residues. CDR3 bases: TGTGCCAGCAGCGTAGCGGGCAGGGGAGAGACCCAGTACTTC. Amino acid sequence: CASSVAGRGETQYF.

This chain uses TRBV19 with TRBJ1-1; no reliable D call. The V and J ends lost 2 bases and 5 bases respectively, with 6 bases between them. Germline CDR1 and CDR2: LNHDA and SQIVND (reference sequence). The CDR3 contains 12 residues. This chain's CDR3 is CASSIPGTEAFF. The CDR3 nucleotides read TGTGCCAGTAGTATACCGGGAACTGAAGCTTTCTTT.